The 2 T cell receptor beta chains presented below share a single source sample, sequenced in a study of blood T cells in healthy people across ages (dated by TCRdb to between 2015 and 2016). The receptor library was made with 5' RACE. TCRdb lists the instrument as Illumina HiSeq 2500. A second PCR of roughly 7 to 11 cycles was performed with a sample-barcoded 5' primer and a J-beta primer mix. Using fastp at Q25 and MiXCR, TCRdb reprocessed the public reads and kept productive beta chains. Entries are consolidated by CDR3 protein sequence, retaining the most common genes and DNA. The sample records around 1,600,000 distinct CDR3 sequences, about 42% of which are singletons. The ten top clones hold about 4% of the sample. Material: blood. The receptors derive from a woman under 30 in good health.

The chain couples TRBV14 to TRBJ1-2; D call uncertain. The CDR3 sequence is 13 residues long. V was shortened by 4 bases and J by 4 bases, with 10 bases between the two germline ends. Looked up from germline, CDR1 is SGHDN and CDR2 is FVKESK. The DNA of the CDR3 is TGTGCCAGCAGCCCCCGTGGCCTCTATGGCTACACCTTC. This codes for CASSPRGLYGYTF.

This clonotype was seen only a few times. V gene TRBV29-1 combines with J gene TRBJ2-1; D is possibly TRBD1 or TRBD2 (5 bases each). V lost 5 bases and J lost 2, with 10 bases in between. The CDR3 sequence is 13 residues long. Germline CDR1 is SQVTM and CDR2 is ANQGSEA. The CDR3 bases are TGCAGCGTTCCCAGGGAGCCCTACAATGAGCAGTTCTTC. Its protein product is CSVPREPYNEQFF.